The 13 T cell receptor beta chains presented below share a single source sample, sequenced in a study of blood T cell repertoires in COVID-19. Repertoires were generated with immunoSEQ multiplex PCR, while TCRdb's copy carries only in-frame clones and drops some. The sample lists about 250,000 clones; about 86% were seen once. Input material: peripheral blood. The receptor set was obtained from a man aged 35-49 years with active or convalescent COVID-19.

V and J are TRBV6-1 and TRBJ2-7; TRBD2 matches at 8 bases. The V gene end was trimmed by 6 bases and the J gene end by 4 bases; junction bases not matched to a gene: 8. CDR3 length: 14 residues. From germline, CDR1 is MNHNS and CDR2 SASEGT. CDR3 bases: TGTGCCAGCAGCGTTGCGGGGGGCGGTTACGAGCAGTACTTC. It is translated as CASSVAGGGYEQYF.

The gene calls are TRBV25-1 and TRBJ2-2, with D unclear. CDR1 is MGHDK and CDR2 is SYGVNS in the germline V gene. V was cut by 3 bases and J by 7 bases, with 9 bases left in between. There are 13 residues in the CDR3. The CDR3 DNA reads as TGTGCCAGCAGTGAGATCGGGTACGGGGAGCTGTTTTTT. It yields the protein CASSEIGYGELFF.

The V and J genes are TRBV24-1 and TRBJ2-3; 8 positions agree with TRBD1. Trimming removed 3 bases from V and 2 bases from J; junction bases left unmatched: 9. The V gene's germline CDR1 is KGHDR and CDR2 SFDVKD. The CDR3 runs 17 residues. CDR3 sequence reads: CATSDPSGQEYTDTQYF. In DNA, the CDR3 is TGTGCCACCAGTGATCCTTCGGGACAGGAATACACAGATACGCAGTATTTT.

The chain uses TRBV4-3 and TRBJ2-3, with a weak D call TRBD2 (7 bases). CDR1 and CDR2 (germline): LGHNA, YSLEER. This CDR3 has 19 residues. Trimming removed 2 bases at V and 0 bases at J, with 21 bases between. CDR3 amino acids: CASSQYGFGGGPSTDTQYF. In DNA form, the CDR3 reads TGCGCCAGCAGCCAATACGGTTTTGGCGGGGGCCCTAGCACAGATACGCAGTATTTT.

V usage is TRBV27 and J usage is TRBJ2-2, with 10 bases fitting TRBD1. The CDR3 runs to 16 residues. Trimming removed 5 bases from V and 2 bases from J; junction bases left unmatched: 5. CDR1 and CDR2 from the germline V gene are MNHEY and SMNVEV (reference sequence). CDR3 protein: CASSPWTGGNTGELFF. DNA for the CDR3: TGTGCCAGCAGTCCCTGGACAGGGGGAAACACCGGGGAGCTGTTTTTT.

This clone was seen only once. The chain recombines TRBV5-1 with TRBJ2-7; 9 bases match TRBD2. The CDR3 runs 15 residues. The V segment lost 0 bases and the J segment 3 bases; nucleotides outside the gene matches: 4. Germline CDR1 is SGHRS and CDR2 is YFSETQ. CDR3 bases: TGCGCCAGCAGCTTGGTGCGGGGGGGCCTCTACGAGCAGTACTTC. This sequence encodes CASSLVRGGLYEQYF. The full variable domain, with the rest looked up from reference TRBV5-1 and TRBJ2-7, is KAGVTQTPRYLIKTRGQQVTLSCSPISGHRSVSWYQQTPGQGLQFLFEYFSETQRNKGNFPGRFSGRQFSNSRSEMNVSTLELGDSALYLCASSLVRGGLYEQYFGPGTRLTVT.

V and J are TRBV6-2 or TRBV6-3 and TRBJ2-6; D is perhaps TRBD2 (6 bases). CDR1 and CDR2 (germline): MNHEY, SVGEGT. There are 15 residues in the CDR3. Trimming took 4 bases from V and 0 from J, leaving 7 bases between them. The CDR3 spells CASSSDYSGANVLTF. Written as DNA, the CDR3 is TGTGCCAGCAGTTCGGACTACTCTGGGGCCAACGTCCTGACTTTC.

Comment on this clone: Other DNA variants within this sample encode the same CDR3. This chain connects TRBV4-2 to TRBJ2-7; the match to TRBD1 covers 9 bases. V gave up 3 bases and J gave up 0 bases; unmatched junction bases: 3. Per the germline V gene, CDR1 is LGHNA and CDR2 is YNFKEQ. CDR3 size: 15 residues. CDR3 DNA: TGTGCCAGCAGCCAGGGACAGGGAAGCTCCTACGAGCAGTACTTC. Translated, it gives CASSQGQGSSYEQYF.

The gene calls are TRBV24-1 and TRBJ1-2; 11 bases are shared with TRBD1. CDR3 length equals 17 residues. The germline V gene has CDR1 KGHDR and CDR2 SFDVKD. The J segment lost 5 bases and the V segment lost 6 bases, leaving 13 bases of the junction unmatched. The CDR3 DNA reads TGTGCCACCAGTCAAGGACAGGGGGCCTCTTCCGGGTATGGCTACACCTTC. This gives the protein CATSQGQGASSGYGYTF.

The V call is TRBV6-2 or TRBV6-3, the J call TRBJ2-5; a weak D match, TRBD1 (6 bases). This CDR3 has 17 residues. V was shortened by 5 bases and J by 4 bases, with 23 bases between the two germline ends. Germline-derived CDR1 and CDR2 are MNHEY and SVGEGT. CDR3 sequence: CASSSVGGLVRGETQYF. CDR3 bases: TGTGCCAGCAGTAGTGTTGGAGGCCTTGTCAGGGGAGAGACCCAGTACTTC.

The chain joins TRBV30 to TRBJ1-2; no clear D gene. V gave up 2 bases and J gave up 7 bases, with 17 bases separating them. Germline-derived CDR1 and CDR2 are GTSNPN and SVGIG (reference sequence). This CDR3 contains 14 residues. The chain's CDR3 is CAWSLARRLTGYTF. In DNA form, the CDR3 reads TGTGCCTGGAGTCTAGCGCGGAGGCTAACTGGCTACACCTTC.

A few counts support this clone. The J gene is TRBJ1-2, the V gene TRBV6-5, with D maybe TRBD1 (5 bases). In germline, CDR1 is MNHEY, CDR2 SVGAGI. The germline V and J ends were trimmed by 9 bases and 2 bases, with 13 bases remaining between them. This CDR3 comprises 13 residues. The CDR3 region has the DNA TGTGCCAGTGGCAGGGCCCCAAACTATGGCTACACCTTC. Protein: CASGRAPNYGYTF.

This chain connects TRBV2 to TRBJ2-3; 9 bases match TRBD1. The CDR3 is 12 residues long. The V gene end was trimmed by 6 bases and the J gene end by 9 bases; junction bases not matched to a gene: 4. Germline-derived CDR1 and CDR2 are SNHLY and FYNNEI. The chain's CDR3 is CASRDRGGTQYF. CDR3 DNA sequence: TGTGCCAGCAGGGACAGGGGAGGCACGCAGTATTTT. The full variable domain, with the rest looked up from reference TRBV2 and TRBJ2-3, is EPEVTQTPSHQVTQMGQEVILRCVPISNHLYFYWYRQILGQKVEFLVSFYNNEISEKSEIFDDQFSVERPDGSNFTLKIRSTKLEDSAMYFCASRDRGGTQYFGPGTRLTVL.